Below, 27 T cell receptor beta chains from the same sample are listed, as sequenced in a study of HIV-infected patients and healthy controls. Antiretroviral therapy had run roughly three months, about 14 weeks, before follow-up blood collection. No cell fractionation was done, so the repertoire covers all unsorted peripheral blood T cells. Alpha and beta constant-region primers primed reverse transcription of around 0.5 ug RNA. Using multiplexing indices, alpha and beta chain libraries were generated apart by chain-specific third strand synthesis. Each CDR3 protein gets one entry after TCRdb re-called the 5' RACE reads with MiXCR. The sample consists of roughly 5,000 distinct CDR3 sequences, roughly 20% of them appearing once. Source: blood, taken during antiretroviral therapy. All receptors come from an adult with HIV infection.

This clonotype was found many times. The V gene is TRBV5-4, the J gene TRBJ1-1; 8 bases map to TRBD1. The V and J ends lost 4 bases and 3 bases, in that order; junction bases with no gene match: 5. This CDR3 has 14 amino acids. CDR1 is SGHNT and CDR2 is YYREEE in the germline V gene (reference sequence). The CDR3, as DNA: TGTGCCAGCAGCACTGGACAGGGCCACACTGAAGCTTTCTTT. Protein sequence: CASSTGQGHTEAFF.

CDR3 bases: TGTGCCAGTAGAGACCTTTTTAGCAATCAGCCCCAGCATTTT. This codes for CASRDLFSNQPQHF. The V gene is TRBV19, the J gene TRBJ1-5, with D unresolved. Trimming pared 6 bases from V and 0 bases from J, leaving 9 bases between. This CDR3 region has 14 residues. Germline CDR1 and CDR2: LNHDA and SQIVND (reference sequence).

For the CDR3, the DNA is TGCGCCAGCAGTTTTTGGGGAGTTGGCACTGAAGCTTTCTTT. It is translated as CASSFWGVGTEAFF. The V gene is TRBV10-2, the J gene TRBJ1-1; D not resolved. Germline V gene lookup returns CDR1 WSHSY and CDR2 SAAADI. V was clipped by 5 bases and J by 4 bases, with 14 bases between them. The CDR3 loop spans 14 amino acids.

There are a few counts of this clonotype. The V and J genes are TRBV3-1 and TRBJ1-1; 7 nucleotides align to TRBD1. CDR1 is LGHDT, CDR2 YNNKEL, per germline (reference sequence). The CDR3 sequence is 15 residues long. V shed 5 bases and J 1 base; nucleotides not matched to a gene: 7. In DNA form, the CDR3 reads TGTGCCAGCAGCTATAGACAGGGATCGAACACTGAAGCTTTCTTT. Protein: CASSYRQGSNTEAFF.

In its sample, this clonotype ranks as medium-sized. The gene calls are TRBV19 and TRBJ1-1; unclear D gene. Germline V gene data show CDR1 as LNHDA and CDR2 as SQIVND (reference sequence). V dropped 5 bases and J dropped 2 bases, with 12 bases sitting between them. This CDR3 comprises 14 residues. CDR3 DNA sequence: TGTGCCAGTAGTCCCAAGGGCGCCAACACTGAAGCTTTCTTT. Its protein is CASSPKGANTEAFF.

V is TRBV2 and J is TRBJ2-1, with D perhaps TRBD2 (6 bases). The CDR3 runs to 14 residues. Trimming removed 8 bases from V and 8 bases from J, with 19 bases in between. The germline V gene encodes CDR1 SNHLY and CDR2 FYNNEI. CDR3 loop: CASHKGMGGDEQFF. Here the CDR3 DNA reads TGTGCCAGCCACAAGGGGATGGGCGGGGATGAGCAGTTCTTC.

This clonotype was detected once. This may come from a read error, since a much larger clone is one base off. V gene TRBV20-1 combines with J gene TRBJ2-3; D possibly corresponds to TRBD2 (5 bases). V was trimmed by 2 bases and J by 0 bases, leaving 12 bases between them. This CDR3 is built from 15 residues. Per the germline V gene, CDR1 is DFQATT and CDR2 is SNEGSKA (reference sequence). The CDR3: CSARKLEGSTDTQYF. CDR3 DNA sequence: TGCAGTGCTAGAAAACTAGAGGGCAGCACAGATACGCAGTATTTT.

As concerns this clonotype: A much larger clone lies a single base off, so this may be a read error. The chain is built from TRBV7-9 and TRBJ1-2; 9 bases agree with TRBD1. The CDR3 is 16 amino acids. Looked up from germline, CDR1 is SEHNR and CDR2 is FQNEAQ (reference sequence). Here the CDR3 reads CAISLPGQGLLYGYTF. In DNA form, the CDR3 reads TGTGCCATCAGCTTACCGGGACAGGGCCTACTTTATGGCTACACCTTC.

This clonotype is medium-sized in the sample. The CDR3 loop reads CAITSTGSSSYNEQFF. The CDR3 region has the DNA TGTGCCATCACTTCGACAGGGTCTAGCTCCTACAATGAGCAGTTCTTC. The chain employs TRBV10-3 and TRBJ2-1; 7 positions match TRBD1. The germline gives CDR1 ENHRY, CDR2 SYGVKD. The ends lost 7 bases at V and 0 bases at J; junction bases unmatched: 9. The CDR3 sequence is 16 residues long.

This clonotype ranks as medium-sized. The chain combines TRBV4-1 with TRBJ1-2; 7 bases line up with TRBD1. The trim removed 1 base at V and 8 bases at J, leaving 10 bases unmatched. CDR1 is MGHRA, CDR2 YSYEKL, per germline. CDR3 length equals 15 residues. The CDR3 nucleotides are TGCGCCAGCAGCCAAGCTTCCCGGGACAGAGGGGGCTACACCTTC. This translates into CASSQASRDRGGYTF.

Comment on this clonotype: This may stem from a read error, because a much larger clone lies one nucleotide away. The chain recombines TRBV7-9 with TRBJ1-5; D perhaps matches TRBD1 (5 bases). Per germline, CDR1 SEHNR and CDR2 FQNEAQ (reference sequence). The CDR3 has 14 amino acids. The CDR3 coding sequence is TGTGCCAGCAGCTTAGGGGGGGTTGTTCAGCCCAAGCATTTT. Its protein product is CASSLGGVVQPKHF.

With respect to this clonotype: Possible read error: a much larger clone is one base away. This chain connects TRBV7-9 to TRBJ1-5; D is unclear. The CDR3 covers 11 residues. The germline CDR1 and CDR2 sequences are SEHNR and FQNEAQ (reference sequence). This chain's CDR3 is CARSLAKPQHF. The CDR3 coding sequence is TGTGCCAGAAGCTTAGCAAAGCCCCAGCATTTT. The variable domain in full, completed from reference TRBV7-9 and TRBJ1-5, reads DTGVSQNPRHKITKRGQNVTFRCDPISEHNRLYWYRQTLGQGPEFLTYFQNEAQLEKSRLLSDRFSAERPKGSFSTLEIQRTEQGDSAMYLCARSLAKPQHFGDGTRLSIL.

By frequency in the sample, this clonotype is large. The CDR3 spells CASSPLGSEAFF. The CDR3 bases are TGTGCCAGCAGCCCCCTCGGGTCTGAAGCTTTCTTT. The chain is built from TRBV5-5 and TRBJ1-1; no clear D. V was pared by 4 bases and J by 6 bases, with 10 bases between. Germline CDR1 SGHKS, CDR2 YYEKEE (reference sequence). There are 12 residues in the CDR3.

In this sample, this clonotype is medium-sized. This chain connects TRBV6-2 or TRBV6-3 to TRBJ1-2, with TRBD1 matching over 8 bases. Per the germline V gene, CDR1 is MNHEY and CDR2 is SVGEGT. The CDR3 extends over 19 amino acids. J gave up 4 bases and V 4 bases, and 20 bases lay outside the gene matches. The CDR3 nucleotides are TGTGCCAGCAGTTCCCTATTTATGTCCCCGGGGACAGGCAGCTATGGCTACACCTTC. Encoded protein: CASSSLFMSPGTGSYGYTF.

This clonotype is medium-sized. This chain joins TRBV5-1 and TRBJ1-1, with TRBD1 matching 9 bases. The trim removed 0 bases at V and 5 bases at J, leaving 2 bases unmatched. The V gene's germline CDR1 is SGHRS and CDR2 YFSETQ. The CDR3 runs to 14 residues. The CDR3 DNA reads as TGCGCCAGCAGCTTGGCCGGGACAGGGACTGAAGCTTTCTTT. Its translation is CASSLAGTGTEAFF.

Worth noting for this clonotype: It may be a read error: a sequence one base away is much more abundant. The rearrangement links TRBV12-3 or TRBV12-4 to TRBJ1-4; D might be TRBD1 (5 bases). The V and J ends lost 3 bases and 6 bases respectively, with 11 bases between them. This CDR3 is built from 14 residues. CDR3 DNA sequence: TGTGCCAGCAGTTTCCATATGGGGGATGAAAAACTGTTTTTT. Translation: CASSFHMGDEKLFF.

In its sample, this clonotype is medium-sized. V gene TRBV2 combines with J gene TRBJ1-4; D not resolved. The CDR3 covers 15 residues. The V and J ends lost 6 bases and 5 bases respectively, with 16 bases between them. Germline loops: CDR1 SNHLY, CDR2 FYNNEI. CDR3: CASSPDRRGNEKLFF. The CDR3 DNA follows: TGTGCCAGCAGCCCAGATAGGAGAGGGAATGAAAAACTGTTTTTT.

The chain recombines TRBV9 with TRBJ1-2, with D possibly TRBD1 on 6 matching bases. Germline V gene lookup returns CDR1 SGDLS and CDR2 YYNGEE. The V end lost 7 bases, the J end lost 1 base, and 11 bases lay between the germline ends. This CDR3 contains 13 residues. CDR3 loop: CASGGQLNYGYTF. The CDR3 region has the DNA TGTGCCAGCGGAGGACAGCTTAACTATGGCTACACCTTC.

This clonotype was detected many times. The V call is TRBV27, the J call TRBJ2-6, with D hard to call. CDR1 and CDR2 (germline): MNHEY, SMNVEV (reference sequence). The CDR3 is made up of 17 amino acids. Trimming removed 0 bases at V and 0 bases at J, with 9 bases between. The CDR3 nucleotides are TGTGCCAGCAGTTTATCGACGGTCCTCTCTGGGGCCAACGTCCTGACTTTC. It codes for CASSLSTVLSGANVLTF.

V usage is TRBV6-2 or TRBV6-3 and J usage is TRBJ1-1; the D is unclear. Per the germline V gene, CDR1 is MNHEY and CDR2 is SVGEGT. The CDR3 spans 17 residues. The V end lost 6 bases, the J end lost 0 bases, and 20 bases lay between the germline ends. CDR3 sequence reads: CASSQTGSVGMNTEAFF. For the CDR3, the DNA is TGTGCCAGCAGCCAGACGGGGTCCGTGGGGATGAACACTGAAGCTTTCTTT.

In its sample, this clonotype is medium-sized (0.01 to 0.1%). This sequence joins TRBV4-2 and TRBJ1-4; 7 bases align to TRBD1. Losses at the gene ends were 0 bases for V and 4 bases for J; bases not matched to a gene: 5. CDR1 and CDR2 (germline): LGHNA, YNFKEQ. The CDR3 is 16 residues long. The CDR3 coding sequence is TGTGCCAGCAGCCAAGATCCGCCAGGGGGTAATGAAAAACTGTTTTTT. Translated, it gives CASSQDPPGGNEKLFF.

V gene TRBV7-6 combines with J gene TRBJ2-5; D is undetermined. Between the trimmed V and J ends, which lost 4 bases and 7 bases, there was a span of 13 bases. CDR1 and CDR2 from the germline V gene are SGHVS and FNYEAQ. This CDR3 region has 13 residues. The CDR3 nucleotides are TGTGCCAGCAGCTACCCCCGACCGTGGACCCAGTACTTC. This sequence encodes CASSYPRPWTQYF.

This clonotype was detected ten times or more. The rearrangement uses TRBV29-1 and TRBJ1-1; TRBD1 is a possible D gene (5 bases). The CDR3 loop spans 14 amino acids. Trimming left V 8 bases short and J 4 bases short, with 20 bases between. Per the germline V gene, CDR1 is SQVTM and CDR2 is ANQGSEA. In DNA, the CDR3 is TGCAGCTCTGGCAGGGACCTCGGGGGCACTGAAGCTTTCTTT. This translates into CSSGRDLGGTEAFF.

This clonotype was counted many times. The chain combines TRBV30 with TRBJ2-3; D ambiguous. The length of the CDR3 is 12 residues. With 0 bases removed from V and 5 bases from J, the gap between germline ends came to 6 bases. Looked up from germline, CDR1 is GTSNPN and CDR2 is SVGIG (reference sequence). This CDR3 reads CAWSVQGDTQYF. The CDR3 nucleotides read TGTGCCTGGAGTGTCCAAGGAGATACGCAGTATTTT.

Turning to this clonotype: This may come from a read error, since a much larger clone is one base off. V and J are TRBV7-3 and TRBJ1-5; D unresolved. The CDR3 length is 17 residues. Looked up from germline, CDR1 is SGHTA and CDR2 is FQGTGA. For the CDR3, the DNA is TGTGCCAGCAGCTTAGCCAATTGGCTCTTACAAAATCATCCCCAGCATTTT. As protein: CASSLANWLLQNHPQHF.

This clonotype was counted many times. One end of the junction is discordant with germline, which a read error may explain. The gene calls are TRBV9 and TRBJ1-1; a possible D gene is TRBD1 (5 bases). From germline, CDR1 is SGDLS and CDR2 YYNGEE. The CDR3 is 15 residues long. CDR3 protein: CASRVESQESAEAFF. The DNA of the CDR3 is TGTGCCAGCAGGGTAGAGTCACAGGAGTCCGCTGAAGCTTTCTTT.

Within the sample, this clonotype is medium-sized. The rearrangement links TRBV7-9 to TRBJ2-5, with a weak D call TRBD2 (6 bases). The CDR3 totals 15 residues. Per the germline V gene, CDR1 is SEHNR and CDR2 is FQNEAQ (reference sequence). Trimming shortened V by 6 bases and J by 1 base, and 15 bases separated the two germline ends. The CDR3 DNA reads TGTGCCAGCAGTATTATTGGGGGGATCCAAGAGACCCAGTACTTC. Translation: CASSIIGGIQETQYF.